The 30 T cell receptor beta chains presented below share a single source sample, sequenced in a study of OX40 agonist ivuxolimab in advanced cancers. The library was made by the immunoSEQ multiplex PCR assay. TCRdb obtained this table from immuneACCESS and retained in-frame rearrangements with V and J assigned. These tables miss some clones; where compared with another copy, unresolved V genes account for less than half of the shortfall, and the remainder is unexplained. The sample yields under 70,000 clones; about 94% were counted once. 7.6% of the sample goes to the ten largest clones. The specimen comprised CD4+ or CD8+ T cells sorted from blood, sampled in a trial of the OX40 agonist ivuxolimab. The receptors come from an adult with an advanced solid tumor such as melanoma, head and neck, liver or kidney cancer.

This chain joins TRBV7-8 and TRBJ1-1; a weak D match, TRBD1 (5 bases). The germline gives CDR1 SGHVS, CDR2 FQNEAQ. The CDR3 extends over 13 amino acids. Deletions cut 5 bases from V and 4 bases from J, with 11 bases between. CDR3 residues: CASSLWGGTEAFF. CDR3 nucleotide sequence: TGTGCCAGCAGCCTTTGGGGGGGCACTGAAGCTTTCTTT.

The chain couples TRBV6-1 to TRBJ2-3, with 9 nucleotides matching TRBD2. CDR1 and CDR2 (germline): MNHNS, SASEGT. This CDR3 is built from 17 residues. The J segment lost 4 bases and the V segment lost 2 bases, leaving 10 bases of the junction unmatched. The CDR3 here is CASSELWAGGQADTQYF. The CDR3, as DNA: TGTGCCAGCAGTGAACTTTGGGCGGGGGGGCAGGCAGATACGCAGTATTTT.

This clone was counted once. The genes are TRBV30 and TRBJ1-2; 7 bases agree with TRBD1. The CDR3 is made up of 15 amino acids. Per germline, CDR1 GTSNPN and CDR2 SVGIG (reference sequence). Unmatched junction bases numbered 9, after V lost 3 bases and J lost 2 bases. The CDR3 DNA sequence: TGTGCCTGGAGCTCTCCGGGACAGCTAAACTATGGCTACACCTTC. It encodes CAWSSPGQLNYGYTF.

This sequence joins TRBV7-8 and TRBJ2-2; the D gene is possibly TRBD1 (7 bases). The V end was cut by 1 base, the J end by 7 bases, with 22 bases between. The V gene's germline CDR1 is SGHVS and CDR2 FQNEAQ. The CDR3 extends over 18 amino acids. The CDR3 here is CASSLVSVWAGGNGELFF. The CDR3 DNA follows: TGTGCCAGCAGCTTAGTATCTGTATGGGCAGGGGGGAACGGGGAGCTGTTTTTT.

The chain combines TRBV11-2 with TRBJ1-1; D is unclear. The CDR3 is 15 amino acids. Germline CDR1 and CDR2: SGHAT and FQNNGV. Trimming cost V 7 bases and J 3 bases, with 18 bases left between them. The CDR3 region is CASTPPNSMDTEAFF. The DNA of the CDR3 is TGTGCCAGCACCCCGCCCAACAGTATGGACACTGAAGCTTTCTTT. The full variable domain, in which reference TRBV11-2 and TRBJ1-1 provide the parts outside the CDR3, is EAGVAQSPRYKIIEKRQSVAFWCNPISGHATLYWYQQILGQGPKLLIQFQNNGVVDDSQLPKDRFSAERLKGVDSTLKIQPAKLEDSAVYLCASTPPNSMDTEAFFGQGTRLTVV.

CDR3 amino acids: CASSLDRGDTEAFF. The CDR3 region has the DNA TGTGCCAGCAGCTTGGACAGGGGGGACACTGAAGCTTTCTTT. This chain connects TRBV5-4 to TRBJ1-1, with 8 bases that match TRBD1. The germline gives CDR1 SGHNT, CDR2 YYREEE (reference sequence). The CDR3 is 14 residues long. V was clipped by 0 bases and J by 3 bases; unmatched bases: 1.

This chain joins TRBV11-2 and TRBJ1-5, with D perhaps matching TRBD1 (6 bases). V lost 6 bases and J 3 bases, leaving 18 bases between the germline ends. Germline loops: CDR1 SGHAT, CDR2 FQNNGV. The CDR3 spans 16 residues. The CDR3 DNA sequence: TGTGCCAGCAGTTGGGGGGGCCAGGGAAACAATCAGCCCCAGCATTTT. This gives the protein CASSWGGQGNNQPQHF.

The rearrangement links TRBV7-6 to TRBJ2-2; 9 bases line up with TRBD1. Trimming cost V 3 bases and J 6 bases; bases outside gene matches: 11. CDR3 size: 17 residues. Looked up from germline, CDR1 is SGHVS and CDR2 is FNYEAQ. Written as DNA, the CDR3 is TGTGCCAGCAGCTTTCCGGGACAGGGTTGGGAGGCCGGGGAGCTGTTTTTT. Amino acid sequence: CASSFPGQGWEAGELFF.

The rearrangement joins TRBV7-2 to TRBJ1-4, with D hard to call. Germline V lookup: CDR1 SGHTA, CDR2 FQGNSA. The CDR3 spans 14 residues. Trimming removed 0 bases from V and 5 bases from J, with 7 bases in between. The CDR3 protein is CASSLALGNEKLFF. CDR3 sequence (DNA): TGTGCCAGCAGCTTAGCCCTCGGAAATGAAAAACTGTTTTTT.

V and J are TRBV11-2 and TRBJ2-7; no firm D call. The germline V gene encodes CDR1 SGHAT and CDR2 FQNNGV. CDR3 length: 13 amino acids. Trimming cost V 3 bases and J 0 bases, with 6 bases left between them. The CDR3 DNA follows: TGTGCCAGCAGCTTCGGTCCCTCCTACGAGCAGTACTTC. The encoded protein is CASSFGPSYEQYF.

This sequence joins TRBV21-1 and TRBJ2-7; the table's D gene call, TRBD1, was not cross checked with the DNA. TRBV21-1 constitutes a pseudogene. The CDR3 length is 16 residues. The DNA for the CDR3 is TGTGCCAGCAGCAGTATCAGGGGCCCACACCCCTACGAGCAGTACTTC. This codes for CASSSIRGPHPYEQYF.

This rearrangement joins TRBV7-9 to TRBJ2-1; 13 bases fit TRBD2. Losses at the gene ends were 9 bases for V and 0 bases for J; bases not matched to a gene: 11. CDR3 length: 18 amino acids. CDR1 SEHNR and CDR2 FQNEAQ come from the germline V gene (reference sequence). The DNA of the CDR3 is TGTGCCAGTCTACCGGGACTAGCGGGGCCGAGCTCCTACAATGAGCAGTTCTTC. Translation gives CASLPGLAGPSSYNEQFF.

DNA of the CDR3: TGTGCCAGCAGTTTCGGGGGGGCCAACGTCCTGACTTTC. Protein sequence: CASSFGGANVLTF. The chain carries TRBV27 and TRBJ2-6; D gene unclear. Germline lookup yields CDR1 MNHEY and CDR2 SMNVEV (reference sequence). V was trimmed by 3 bases and J by 4 bases, leaving 4 bases between them. The CDR3 is 13 residues long.

This chain links TRBV10-2 with TRBJ2-2; the match to TRBD1 covers 7 bases. In germline, CDR1 is WSHSY, CDR2 SAAADI. CDR3 size: 12 residues. V gave up 8 bases and J gave up 3 bases; unmatched junction bases: 0. This CDR3 reads CASGQDTGELFF. The CDR3 DNA is TGCGCCAGCGGACAGGACACCGGGGAGCTGTTTTTT.

The chain uses TRBV6-5 and TRBJ2-1; D is unresolved. The CDR3 totals 12 residues. Germline V gene lookup returns CDR1 MNHEY and CDR2 SVGAGI. V lost 3 bases and J lost 9, with 9 bases in between. The CDR3 DNA sequence: TGTGCCAGCAGTTATTCGGCTGCTGAGCAGTTCTTC. Translated: CASSYSAAEQFF.

This chain joins TRBV6-6 and TRBJ2-7; no reliable D call. The CDR3 length is 14 residues. V lost 7 bases and J lost 5, with 18 bases in between. The germline CDR1 and CDR2 sequences are MNHNY and SVGAGI (reference sequence). The CDR3 DNA sequence: TGTGCCAGCACCCTAAGCCCATCTGGGAACGAGCAGTACTTC. Translation gives CASTLSPSGNEQYF.

This rearrangement joins TRBV15 to TRBJ2-7; D gene unclear. V was pared by 0 bases and J by 6 bases, with 9 bases between. CDR3 length: 13 residues. CDR1 and CDR2 (germline): LNHNV, YYDKDF (reference sequence). The CDR3 sequence is CATSRDGNPEQYF. The DNA for the CDR3 is TGTGCCACCAGCAGAGATGGGAACCCCGAGCAGTACTTC.

The chain is built from TRBV9 and TRBJ1-3; D is undetermined. Germline V gene data show CDR1 as SGDLS and CDR2 as YYNGEE. V was clipped by 3 bases and J by 0 bases, with 4 bases between them. The CDR3 has 13 residues. For the CDR3, the DNA is TGTGCCAGCAGCGGGGGCTCTGGAAACACCATATATTTT. Residues: CASSGGSGNTIYF.

The chain combines TRBV27 with TRBJ2-5; 8 bases are shared with TRBD1. The CDR3 runs 15 residues. In germline, CDR1 is MNHEY, CDR2 SMNVEV (reference sequence). V lost 7 bases to trimming and J lost 5 bases; unmatched junction nucleotides: 12. CDR3 protein: CASTSDREAYETQYF. The DNA of the CDR3 is TGTGCCAGCACTTCGGACAGGGAGGCCTACGAGACCCAGTACTTC.

The CDR3 DNA is TGTGCCAGCAGTGTCCTCAGGCCGACTAGCACAGATACGCAGTATTTT. Its translation: CASSVLRPTSTDTQYF. The genes are TRBV27 and TRBJ2-3, with no clear D. The CDR3 spans 16 residues. Trimming stripped 5 bases from V and 0 bases from J, with 15 bases between. Germline V CDR1 and CDR2: MNHEY, SMNVEV (reference sequence).

V usage is TRBV4-3 and J usage is TRBJ2-6, with 9 bases identical to TRBD1. CDR1 is LGHNA, CDR2 YSLEER, per germline. Germline trimming cut 1 base from V and 3 bases from J; bases unmatched to any gene: 4. The CDR3 spans 17 residues. CDR3 amino acids: CASSQGTGVFGANVLTF. The CDR3 region has the DNA TGCGCCAGCAGCCAAGGGACAGGGGTTTTTGGGGCCAACGTCCTGACTTTC.

This chain connects TRBV6-5 to TRBJ2-5; 9 bases match TRBD2. CDR3 length: 15 residues. The ends lost 5 bases at V and 3 bases at J; junction bases unmatched: 7. The V gene's germline CDR1 is MNHEY and CDR2 SVGAGI. CDR3 region: CASSTSSGVEETQYF. CDR3 DNA: TGTGCCAGCAGTACATCTAGCGGGGTTGAAGAGACCCAGTACTTC.

J is TRBJ2-1 and V is TRBV4-1; D is possibly TRBD2 (7 bases). Germline values: CDR1 MGHRA, CDR2 YSYEKL. This CDR3 contains 17 residues. The V end was cut by 4 bases, the J end by 12 bases, with 28 bases between. Here the CDR3 reads CASSPLGGGIGTVGQFF. The CDR3 bases are TGCGCCAGCAGCCCACTGGGAGGGGGTATAGGTACCGTTGGGCAGTTCTTC.

This rearrangement joins TRBV2 to TRBJ2-3, with 10 positions matching TRBD2. CDR3 length: 16 amino acids. Germline trimming cut 5 bases from V and 4 bases from J; bases unmatched to any gene: 9. Germline V gives CDR1 SNHLY, CDR2 FYNNEI. CDR3 coding DNA: TGTGCCAGCAGTCAACGGGAAGCGGGGGGGCCAGATACGCAGTATTTT. Its translation: CASSQREAGGPDTQYF.

This chain links TRBV7-9 with TRBJ2-7; possibly TRBD2 for D (5 bases). With 5 bases removed from V and 2 bases from J, the gap between germline ends came to 13 bases. The CDR3 length is 14 residues. CDR1 SEHNR and CDR2 FQNEAQ come from the germline V gene (reference sequence). The CDR3 loop reads CASSPKTKPYEQYF. In DNA form, the CDR3 reads TGTGCCAGCAGCCCCAAGACTAAACCCTACGAGCAGTACTTC.

Worth noting for this clone: The identical CDR3 is also encoded by other nucleotide sequences in the sample. The chain carries TRBV4-3 and TRBJ2-1, with 11 bases identical to TRBD2. V dropped 2 bases and J dropped 2; count of bases not matched to a gene: 2. CDR1 and CDR2 from the germline V gene are LGHNA and YSLEER. This CDR3 spans 16 amino acids. The CDR3 nucleotides are TGCGCCAGCAGCCAACGACTAGCGGGACCCTACAATGAGCAGTTCTTC. This gives the protein CASSQRLAGPYNEQFF.

The genes are TRBV7-9 and TRBJ1-1; tentatively, D is TRBD1 (6 bases). The CDR3 has 15 residues. Deletions cut 1 base from V and 4 bases from J, with 13 bases between. Looked up from germline, CDR1 is SEHNR and CDR2 is FQNEAQ (reference sequence). The CDR3: CASSLVRGAGTEAFF. The CDR3 DNA follows: TGTGCCAGCAGCTTAGTTCGGGGGGCGGGCACTGAAGCTTTCTTT.

In its sample, this clone was seen once. This chain joins TRBV15 and TRBJ1-6; D remains unclear. Germline CDR1 and CDR2: LNHNV and YYDKDF (reference sequence). The germline V and J ends were trimmed by 5 bases and 7 bases, with 9 bases remaining between them. The CDR3 has 13 residues. CDR3 in amino acids: CATSGEVNSPLHF. The CDR3 coding sequence is TGTGCCACCAGCGGGGAGGTAAATTCACCCCTCCACTTT.

This clone was counted between two and nine times. The chain couples TRBV6-6 to TRBJ2-1; 9 bases align to TRBD2. The CDR3 has 16 residues. The J segment lost 10 bases and the V segment lost 6 bases, leaving 16 bases of the junction unmatched. Germline CDR1 reads MNHNY; CDR2 reads SVGAGI (reference sequence). The CDR3: CASRSSSGIALAEQFF. The CDR3 DNA follows: TGTGCCAGCAGGTCCTCTAGCGGGATTGCTCTGGCGGAGCAGTTCTTC.

The chain has TRBV6-1 and TRBJ2-7; 7 bases map to TRBD2. The CDR3 runs to 16 residues. Germline V gives CDR1 MNHNS, CDR2 SASEGT. V lost 0 bases and J lost 2; bases outside the gene matches: 7. Here the CDR3 reads CASSEAGGVKTYEQYF. The CDR3 coding sequence is TGTGCCAGCAGTGAAGCGGGGGGGGTAAAAACCTACGAGCAGTACTTC.